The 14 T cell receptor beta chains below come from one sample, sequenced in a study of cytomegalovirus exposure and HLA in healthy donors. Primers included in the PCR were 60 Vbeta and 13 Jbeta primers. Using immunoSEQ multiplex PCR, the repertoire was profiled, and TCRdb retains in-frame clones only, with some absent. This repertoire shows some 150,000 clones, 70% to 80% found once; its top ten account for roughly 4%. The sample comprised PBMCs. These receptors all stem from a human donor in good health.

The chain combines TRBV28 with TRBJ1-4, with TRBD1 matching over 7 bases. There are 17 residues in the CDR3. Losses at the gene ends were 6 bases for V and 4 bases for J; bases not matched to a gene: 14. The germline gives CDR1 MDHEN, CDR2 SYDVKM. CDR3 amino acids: CASRARDRYFFNEKLFF. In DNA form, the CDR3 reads TGTGCCAGCAGGGCCCGGGACAGATACTTCTTTAATGAAAAACTGTTTTTT.

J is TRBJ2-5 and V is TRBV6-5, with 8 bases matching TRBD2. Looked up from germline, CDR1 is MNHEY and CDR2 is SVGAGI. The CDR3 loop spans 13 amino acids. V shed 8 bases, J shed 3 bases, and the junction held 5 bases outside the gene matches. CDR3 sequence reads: CASGDSGKETQYF. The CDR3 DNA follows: TGTGCCAGCGGGGATAGCGGGAAAGAGACCCAGTACTTC.

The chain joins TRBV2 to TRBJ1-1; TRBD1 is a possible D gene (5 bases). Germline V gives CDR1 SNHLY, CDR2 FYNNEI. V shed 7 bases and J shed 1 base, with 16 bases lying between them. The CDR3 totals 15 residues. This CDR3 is CASIRLTGSNTEAFF. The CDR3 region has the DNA TGTGCCAGCATCCGACTTACAGGTTCGAACACTGAAGCTTTCTTT. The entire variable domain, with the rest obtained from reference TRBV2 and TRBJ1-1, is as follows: EPEVTQTPSHQVTQMGQEVILRCVPISNHLYFYWYRQILGQKVEFLVSFYNNEISEKSEIFDDQFSVERPDGSNFTLKIRSTKLEDSAMYFCASIRLTGSNTEAFFGQGTRLTVV.

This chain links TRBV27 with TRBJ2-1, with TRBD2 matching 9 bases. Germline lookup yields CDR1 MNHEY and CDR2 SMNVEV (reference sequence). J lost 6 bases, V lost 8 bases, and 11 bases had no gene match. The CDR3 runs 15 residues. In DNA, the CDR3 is TGTGCCAGCTGTAAATCCGGGACTAGCCTCAATGAGCAGTTCTTC. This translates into CASCKSGTSLNEQFF.

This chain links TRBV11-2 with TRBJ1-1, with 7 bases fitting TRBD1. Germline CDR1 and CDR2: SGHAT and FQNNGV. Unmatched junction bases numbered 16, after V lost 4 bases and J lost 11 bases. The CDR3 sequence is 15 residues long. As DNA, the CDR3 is TGTGCCAGCAGCTCCACCAATGGACGGACAGGCGGTGCTTTCTTT. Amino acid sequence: CASSSTNGRTGGAFF.

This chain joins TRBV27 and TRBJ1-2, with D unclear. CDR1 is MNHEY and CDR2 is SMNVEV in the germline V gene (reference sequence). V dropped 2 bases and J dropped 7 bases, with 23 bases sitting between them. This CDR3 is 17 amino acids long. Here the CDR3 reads CASSLHHLLASPAGYTF. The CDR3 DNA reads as TGTGCCAGCAGTTTACATCATTTGCTAGCATCCCCGGCTGGCTACACCTTC.

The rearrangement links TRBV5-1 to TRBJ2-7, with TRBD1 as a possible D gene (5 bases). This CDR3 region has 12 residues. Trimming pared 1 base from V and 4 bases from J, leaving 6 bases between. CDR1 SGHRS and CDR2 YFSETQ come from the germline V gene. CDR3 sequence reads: CASSLKGYEQYF. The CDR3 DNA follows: TGCGCCAGCAGCTTGAAGGGGTACGAGCAGTACTTC.

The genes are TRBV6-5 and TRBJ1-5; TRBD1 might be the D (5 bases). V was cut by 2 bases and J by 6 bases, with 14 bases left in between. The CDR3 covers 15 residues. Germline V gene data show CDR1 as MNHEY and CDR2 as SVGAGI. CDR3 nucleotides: TGTGCCAGCAGTTACGGTCGGGGGGGAGGTCAGCCCCAGCATTTT. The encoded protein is CASSYGRGGGQPQHF.

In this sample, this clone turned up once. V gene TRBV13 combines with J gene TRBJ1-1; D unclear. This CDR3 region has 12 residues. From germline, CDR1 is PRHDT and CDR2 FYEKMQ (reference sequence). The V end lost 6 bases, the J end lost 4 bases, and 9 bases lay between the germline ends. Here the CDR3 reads CASRDRGTEAFF. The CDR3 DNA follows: TGTGCCAGCAGAGACCGGGGCACTGAAGCTTTCTTT. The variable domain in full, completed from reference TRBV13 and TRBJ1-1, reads AAGVIQSPRHLIKEKRETATLKCYPIPRHDTVYWYQQGPGQDPQFLISFYEKMQSDKGSIPDRFSAQQFSDYHSELNMSSLELGDSALYFCASRDRGTEAFFGQGTRLTVV.

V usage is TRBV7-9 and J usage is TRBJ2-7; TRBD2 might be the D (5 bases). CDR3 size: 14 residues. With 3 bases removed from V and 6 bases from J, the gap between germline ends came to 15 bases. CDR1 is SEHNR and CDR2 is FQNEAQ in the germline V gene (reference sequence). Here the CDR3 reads CASSFSGYPSEQYF. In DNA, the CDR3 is TGTGCCAGCAGCTTTTCGGGGTATCCCAGCGAGCAGTACTTC. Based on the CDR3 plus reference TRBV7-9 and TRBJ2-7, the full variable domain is DTGVSQNPRHKITKRGQNVTFRCDPISEHNRLYWYRQTLGQGPEFLTYFQNEAQLEKSRLLSDRFSAERPKGSFSTLEIQRTEQGDSAMYLCASSFSGYPSEQYFGPGTRLTVT.

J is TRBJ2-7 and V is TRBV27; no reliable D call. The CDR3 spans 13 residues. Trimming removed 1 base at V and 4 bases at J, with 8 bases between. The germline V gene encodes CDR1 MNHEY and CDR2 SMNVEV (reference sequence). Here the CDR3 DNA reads TGTGCCAGCAGTTTATACGCCAGTTACGAGCAGTACTTC. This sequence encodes CASSLYASYEQYF.

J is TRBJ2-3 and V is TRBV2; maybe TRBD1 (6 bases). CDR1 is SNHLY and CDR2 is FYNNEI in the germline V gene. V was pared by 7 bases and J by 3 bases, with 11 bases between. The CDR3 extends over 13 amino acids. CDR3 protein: CASTEQGTDTQYF. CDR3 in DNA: TGTGCCAGCACTGAGCAGGGGACAGATACGCAGTATTTT.

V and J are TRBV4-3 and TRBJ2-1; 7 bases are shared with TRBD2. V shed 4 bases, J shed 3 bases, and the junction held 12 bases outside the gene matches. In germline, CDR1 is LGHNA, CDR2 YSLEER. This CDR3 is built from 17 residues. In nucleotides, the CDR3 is TGCGCCAGCAGCCCACAAGCCCCCGGCGGGAGCTACAATGAGCAGTTCTTC. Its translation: CASSPQAPGGSYNEQFF.

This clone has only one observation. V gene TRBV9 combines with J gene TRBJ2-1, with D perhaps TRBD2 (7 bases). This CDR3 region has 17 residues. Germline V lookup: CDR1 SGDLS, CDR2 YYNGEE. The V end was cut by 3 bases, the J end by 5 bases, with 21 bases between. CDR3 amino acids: CASSAQQPGGANNEQFF. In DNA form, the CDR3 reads TGTGCCAGCAGCGCTCAGCAGCCTGGGGGGGCAAACAATGAGCAGTTCTTC.